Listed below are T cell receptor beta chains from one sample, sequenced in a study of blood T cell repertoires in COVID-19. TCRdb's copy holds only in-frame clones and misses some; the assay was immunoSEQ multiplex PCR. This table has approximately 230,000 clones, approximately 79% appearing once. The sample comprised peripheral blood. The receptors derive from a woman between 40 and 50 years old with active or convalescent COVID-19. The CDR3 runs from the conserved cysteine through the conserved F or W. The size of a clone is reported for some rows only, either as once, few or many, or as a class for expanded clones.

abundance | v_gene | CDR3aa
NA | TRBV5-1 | CASSLAGGLVDTQYF
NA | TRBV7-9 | CASSNSGSPTDTQYF
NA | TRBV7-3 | CASSLGGFQETQYF
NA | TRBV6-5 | CASSQRGPGNTIYF
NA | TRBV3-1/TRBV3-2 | CASSPPQGEQYF
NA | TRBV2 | CASSLGQVINSPLHF
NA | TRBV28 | CASRSTSGGRDEQFF
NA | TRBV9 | CASSVVPTSSNTEAFF
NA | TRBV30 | CAWNTGIEKLFF
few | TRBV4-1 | CASSQDHGLRNTGELFF
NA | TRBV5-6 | CASLGGIYGYTF
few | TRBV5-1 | CASSLRGGQETQYF
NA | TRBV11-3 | CASPGGARAGYGYTF
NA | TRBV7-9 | CASSTTSGDYEQYF
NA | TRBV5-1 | CASSTEAGGQPQHF
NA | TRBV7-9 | CASSLDLSPGYTF
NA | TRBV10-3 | CAISATQGGHADTQYF
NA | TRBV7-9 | CASSPTGERNTIYF